The 2 T cell receptor beta chains below all came from one sample that was sequenced in a study of T-cell memory formation after mild COVID-19. TCRdb reprocessed the 5' RACE reads with MiXCR, giving one entry per CDR3 protein. The sample comprises almost 350,000 distinct CDR3 sequences, less than 25% of which are singletons, and about 21% rests with the top ten. The sequenced material came from PBMCs or a T cell subset sorted from them (not recorded which). The receptors were gathered from a man aged 18 to 29 who had mild COVID-19 (a few samples of this study predate the infection). Cell type and time point are not known.

This chain uses TRBV9 with TRBJ2-1, with TRBD2 as a possible D gene (5 bases). Germline V gene sequence: CDR1 SGDLS, CDR2 YYNGEE. The V end lost 5 bases, the J end lost 9 bases, and 12 bases lay between the germline ends. The CDR3 has 12 amino acids. The CDR3 sequence is CASRPLEGEQFF. CDR3 nucleotide sequence: TGTGCCAGCAGGCCTCTTGAGGGTGAGCAGTTCTTC.

This clonotype was counted many times. The V call is TRBV18, the J call TRBJ2-3, with 12 bases fitting TRBD2. Trimming took 3 bases from V and 6 from J; bases not matched to a gene: 4. CDR1 is KGHSH and CDR2 is LQKENI in the germline V gene. The CDR3 contains 15 residues. DNA for the CDR3: TGTGCCAGCTCACCCAGGACTAGCGGGGCCGATACGCAGTATTTT. This gives the protein CASSPRTSGADTQYF.